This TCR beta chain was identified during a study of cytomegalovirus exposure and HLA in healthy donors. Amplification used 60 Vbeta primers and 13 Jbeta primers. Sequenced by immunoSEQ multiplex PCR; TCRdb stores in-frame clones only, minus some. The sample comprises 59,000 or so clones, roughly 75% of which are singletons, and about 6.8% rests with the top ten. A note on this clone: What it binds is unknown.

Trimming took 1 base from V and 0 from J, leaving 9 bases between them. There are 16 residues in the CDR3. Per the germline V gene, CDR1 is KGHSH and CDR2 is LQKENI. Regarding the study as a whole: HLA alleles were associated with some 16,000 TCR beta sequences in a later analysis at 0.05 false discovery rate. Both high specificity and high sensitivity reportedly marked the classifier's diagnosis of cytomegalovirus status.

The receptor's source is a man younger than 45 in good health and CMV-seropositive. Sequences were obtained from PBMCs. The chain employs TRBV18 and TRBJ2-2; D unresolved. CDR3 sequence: CASSPHGASNTGELFF. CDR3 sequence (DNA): TGTGCCAGCTCACCACACGGAGCCTCGAACACCGGGGAGCTGTTTTTT.